The 15 T cell receptor beta chains below were found in one sample sequenced in a study of shared T cell receptors in the human thymus. Assay used: immunoSEQ multiplex PCR; TCRdb lists only in-frame clones, some missing. The sample lists about 400,000 clones; 95% were seen once. Sequenced material: thymocytes. Source of these receptors: a human donor.

The chain uses TRBV29-1 and TRBJ2-5; D remains unclear. The CDR3 consists of 11 residues. Looked up from germline, CDR1 is SQVTM and CDR2 is ANQGSEA. V shed 2 bases and J shed 12 bases, with 13 bases lying between them. CDR3 amino acids: CSVESGHNEYF. CDR3 DNA sequence: TGCAGCGTTGAATCCGGGCATAATGAGTACTTC.

This rearrangement joins TRBV28 to TRBJ2-1, with D hard to call. The CDR3 has 17 amino acids. Trimming pared 6 bases from V and 2 bases from J, leaving 20 bases between. CDR1 and CDR2 (germline): MDHEN, SYDVKM. The CDR3 bases are TGTGCCAGCAGGCTTCAAGGTAGGACCCGCCCCTACAATGAGCAGTTCTTC. Translation: CASRLQGRTRPYNEQFF.

The gene calls are TRBV28 and TRBJ1-2, with 9 positions matching TRBD1. This CDR3 region has 18 residues. The germline gives CDR1 MDHEN, CDR2 SYDVKM. J was trimmed by 5 bases and V by 5 bases; bases with no gene match: 18. The CDR3 sequence is CASSRNRDREISGYGYTF. In DNA, the CDR3 is TGTGCCAGCAGTCGTAACCGGGACAGGGAGATCAGTGGGTATGGCTACACCTTC.

The rearrangement uses TRBV19 and TRBJ1-4; the D is unclear. The germline V gene has CDR1 LNHDA and CDR2 SQIVND (reference sequence). The CDR3 length is 14 residues. The V gene lost 2 bases and the J gene lost 6 bases, with 10 bases spanning the gap. Here the CDR3 DNA reads TGTGCCAGTAGTATACAGCCGCCGTATGAAAAACTGTTTTTT. Translated, it gives CASSIQPPYEKLFF. Drawing the rest from reference TRBV19 and TRBJ1-4, the complete variable domain is DGGITQSPKYLFRKEGQNVTLSCEQNLNHDAMYWYRQDPGQGLRLIYYSQIVNDFQKGDIAEGYSVSREKKESFPLTVTSAQKNPTAFYLCASSIQPPYEKLFFGSGTQLSVL.

CDR3 protein: CASSRNRVAGTEAFF. The CDR3 coding sequence is TGTGCCAGCAGCCGCAACAGGGTTGCGGGTACTGAAGCTTTCTTT. This chain uses TRBV14 with TRBJ1-1, with D perhaps matching TRBD1 (6 bases). Germline CDR1 and CDR2: SGHDN and FVKESK. The CDR3 runs 15 residues. V lost 4 bases and J 5 bases, leaving 17 bases between the germline ends.

The J gene is TRBJ2-2, the V gene TRBV19, with TRBD1 matching over 9 bases. The CDR3 runs to 20 residues. Germline CDR1 LNHDA, CDR2 SQIVND (reference sequence). V trimming: 3 bases; J trimming: 0 bases; junction bases outside the gene matches: 14. CDR3 bases: TGTGCCAGTAGTATCCACCCCAAATGGACAGGGGCGACGAACACCGGGGAGCTGTTTTTT. This translates into CASSIHPKWTGATNTGELFF.

The chain is built from TRBV7-9 and TRBJ1-2; D is ambiguous. V was shortened by 2 bases and J by 0 bases, with 19 bases between the two germline ends. There are 18 residues in the CDR3. The germline CDR1 and CDR2 sequences are SEHNR and FQNEAQ (reference sequence). The CDR3 DNA sequence: TGTGCCAGCAGCTTAAAAAGTGGACTCTTGATAGCTAACTATGGCTACACCTTC. It encodes CASSLKSGLLIANYGYTF.

The chain uses TRBV28 and TRBJ2-7, with a possible D match to TRBD2 (5 bases). Trimming took off 6 bases at V and 3 bases at J, with 9 bases between the two ends. From germline, CDR1 is MDHEN and CDR2 SYDVKM. The CDR3 contains 12 residues. The CDR3 loop reads CASSPSGYEQYF. The CDR3 DNA reads as TGTGCCAGCAGCCCCAGCGGCTACGAGCAGTACTTC. Together with reference TRBV28 and TRBJ2-7, the CDR3 gives the full variable domain: DVKVTQSSRYLVKRTGEKVFLECVQDMDHENMFWYRQDPGLGLRLIYFSYDVKMKEKGDIPEGYSVSREKKERFSLILESASTNQTSMYLCASSPSGYEQYFGPGTRLTVT.

This clone was picked up one time. The rearrangement joins TRBV18 to TRBJ2-1; 7 positions match TRBD2. The CDR3 is made up of 18 amino acids. CDR1 is KGHSH and CDR2 is LQKENI in the germline V gene. V lost 3 bases, J lost 0 bases, and 11 bases stayed unmatched. CDR3 DNA sequence: TGTGCCAGCTCACCGCTGGGTAGCGGGCGGAGCTCCTACAATGAGCAGTTCTTC. Amino acids: CASSPLGSGRSSYNEQFF.

The V and J genes are TRBV6-5 and TRBJ2-3; D is ambiguous. Germline-derived CDR1 and CDR2 are MNHEY and SVGAGI. Trimming stripped 0 bases from V and 2 bases from J, with 9 bases between. There are 15 residues in the CDR3. Here the CDR3 reads CASSYSRLLTDTQYF. CDR3 DNA sequence: TGTGCCAGCAGTTACTCCCGTCTCCTCACAGATACGCAGTATTTT.

The rearrangement links TRBV5-4 to TRBJ2-1, with TRBD1 matching over 7 bases. Germline V gene data show CDR1 as SGHNT and CDR2 as YYREEE (reference sequence). Losses at the gene ends were 3 bases for V and 0 bases for J; bases not matched to a gene: 9. The CDR3 totals 17 residues. As DNA, the CDR3 is TGTGCCAGCAGCTCTAGGGACAGCGCTCACTCCTACAATGAGCAGTTCTTC. Encoded protein: CASSSRDSAHSYNEQFF.

In DNA, the CDR3 is TGCAGTGCTAGTTATTCCGGGGAGCTGTTTTTT. Its translation is CSASYSGELFF. The chain uses TRBV20-1 and TRBJ2-2; unclear D gene. Germline loops: CDR1 DFQATT, CDR2 SNEGSKA (reference sequence). The CDR3 runs to 11 residues. V shed 3 bases and J shed 6 bases, with 5 bases lying between them.

The V call is TRBV18, the J call TRBJ2-4; TRBD2 agrees at 8 bases. The germline CDR1 and CDR2 sequences are KGHSH and LQKENI. This CDR3 has 18 residues. Trimming cost V 3 bases and J 0 bases; bases outside gene matches: 10. The CDR3 reads CASSPVAGGTLAKNIQYF. The CDR3 nucleotides are TGTGCCAGCTCACCGGTGGCGGGAGGTACACTAGCCAAAAACATTCAGTACTTC.

The chain is built from TRBV2 and TRBJ2-7, with a tentative D call TRBD1 (6 bases). Germline V CDR1 and CDR2: SNHLY, FYNNEI. The V gene lost 2 bases and the J gene lost 2 bases, with 25 bases spanning the gap. CDR3 size: 19 residues. In DNA form, the CDR3 reads TGTGCCAGCAGTGAAACCGACAGGCAACGAAAATATCAGGCCTACGAGCAGTACTTC. Its protein is CASSETDRQRKYQAYEQYF.

In the case of this clone: At the DNA level, this CDR3 is encoded by other sequences in the same sample as well. This sequence joins TRBV27 and TRBJ1-5; D gene unclear. The CDR3 runs to 15 residues. V shed 2 bases and J shed 1 base, with 9 bases lying between them. Germline assignment: CDR1 MNHEY and CDR2 SMNVEV (reference sequence). The CDR3: CASSLGVGSNQPQHF. The CDR3 nucleotides read TGTGCCAGCAGTTTAGGTGTCGGGAGCAATCAGCCCCAGCATTTT.